This TCR beta chain originates from a study of cytomegalovirus exposure and HLA in healthy donors. The primer mix had 60 Vbeta and 13 Jbeta primers. In the study's own analysis: In a later analysis, 75 million to 85 million unique TCR beta chains included roughly 11 million shared by two or more donors. Sequencing used immunoSEQ multiplex PCR; TCRdb keeps in-frame clones, though not all of them. V, J and clone size derive from that table, while D and trimming were established from the DNA sequence. The data hold approximately 140,000 clones, with roughly 77% observed a single time. In germline, CDR1 is SNHLY, CDR2 FYNNEI. Trimming shortened V by 0 bases and J by 4 bases, and 18 bases separated the two germline ends. The CDR3 contains 17 residues.

The clonotype comes from a man between 40 and 49 years old in good health and CMV-seronegative. The rearrangement joins TRBV2 to TRBJ1-2; maybe TRBD1 (6 bases). Source material: PBMCs. CDR3 DNA: TGTGCCAGCAGTGAAGCGCTTCGATACAGGGCGACCTATGGCTACACCTTC. Translated, it gives CASSEALRYRATYGYTF. The complete variable domain, with remaining parts taken from reference TRBV2 and TRBJ1-2, reads EPEVTQTPSHQVTQMGQEVILRCVPISNHLYFYWYRQILGQKVEFLVSFYNNEISEKSEIFDDQFSVERPDGSNFTLKIRSTKLEDSAMYFCASSEALRYRATYGYTFGSGTRLTVV.